This TCR beta chain was observed in a study of Ad26.COV2.S vaccination and SARS-CoV-2 variants. V gave up 8 bases and J gave up 4 bases; unmatched junction bases: 5. From germline, CDR1 is MNHEY and CDR2 SVGAGI. The CDR3 length is 13 residues. The treatment: roughly 18 received Ad26.COV2.S at low or high dose, single or two shots; about 5 received placebo; per-sample allocation not given. Collection of the samples took place on day 63 after the first injection of vaccine or placebo. Concerning this clone itself: What it recognizes is unknown.

Assay: immunoSEQ multiplex PCR; the TCRdb copy retains only in-frame clones and omits some. The sample carries about 480,000 clones, about 83% recorded once. Study results and caveats: CD8+ and CD4+ T cells specific for spike reportedly responded with substantial breadth after vaccination.

The specimen comprised peripheral blood, sampled in a trial of Ad26.COV2.S vaccine versus placebo. This chain links TRBV6-5 with TRBJ1-5; 7 bases map to TRBD1. The TCR comes from a person aged 18-60 years who received the Ad26.COV2.S COVID-19 vaccine or a placebo. CDR3 DNA sequence: TGTGCCAGCCAGACAGGGACAAATCAGCCCCAGCATTTT. This codes for CASQTGTNQPQHF.